A single sample gave rise to the 15 T cell receptor beta chains below, sequenced in a study of CD8 T cells in ankylosing spondylitis. MiXCR, run by TCRdb on the 5' RACE reads, gives a single entry per CDR3 protein. The table lists 350,000 to 450,000 distinct CDR3 sequences, 20% to 25% of them singletons, with over 10% in the top ten. Specimen: blood, either unsorted or a sorted T cell fraction (not recorded which). These receptors came from a male donor with ankylosing spondylitis or in good health (not recorded which).

V usage is TRBV28 and J usage is TRBJ2-3, with 10 bases identical to TRBD2. Trimming at V came to 3 bases and at J to 2 bases, leaving 8 bases not matched to a gene. This CDR3 comprises 17 residues. The germline gives CDR1 MDHEN, CDR2 SYDVKM. The CDR3 DNA reads as TGTGCCAGCAGTTTGGAAGAGCGGGGGGGAACCACAGATACGCAGTATTTT. Protein: CASSLEERGGTTDTQYF.

The table lists this clonotype with a few counts. This chain uses TRBV29-1 with TRBJ2-3, with D tentatively TRBD1 or TRBD2 (5 bases each). Germline values: CDR1 SQVTM, CDR2 ANQGSEA. The ends were cut back, 7 bases at V and 4 bases at J, with 15 bases in the middle. This CDR3 comprises 13 residues. In nucleotides, the CDR3 is TGCAGCGCTCTTCCCCGGGACGCAGATACGCAGTATTTT. It encodes CSALPRDADTQYF.

The rearrangement links TRBV7-9 to TRBJ2-7; D may be TRBD1 or TRBD2 (5 bases each). V was shortened by 5 bases and J by 3 bases, with 11 bases between the two germline ends. Germline V gene data show CDR1 as SEHNR and CDR2 as FQNEAQ (reference sequence). CDR3 size: 13 residues. The DNA of the CDR3 is TGTGCCAGCAGCACCGGGACGTTCTACGAGCAGTACTTC. Residues: CASSTGTFYEQYF.

This clonotype was seen ten or more times. This chain connects TRBV29-1 to TRBJ2-2, with 10 positions matching TRBD1. Losses at the gene ends were 4 bases for V and 1 base for J; bases not matched to a gene: 0. The germline V gene encodes CDR1 SQVTM and CDR2 ANQGSEA. The CDR3 contains 14 residues. The DNA for the CDR3 is TGCAGCGTTGGGGACAGGGGGAACACCGGGGAGCTGTTTTTT. Protein product: CSVGDRGNTGELFF.

This clonotype has a count of ten or more. The CDR3 region is CASSPDLASTDTQYF. CDR3 in DNA: TGTGCCAGCAGCCCGGACCTAGCTAGCACAGATACGCAGTATTTT. The chain recombines TRBV7-3 with TRBJ2-3; weak D call: TRBD2 (5 bases). Trimming took 5 bases from V and 0 from J, leaving 12 bases between them. Germline V gene data show CDR1 as SGHTA and CDR2 as FQGTGA. The CDR3 contains 15 residues.

The gene calls are TRBV27 and TRBJ1-5; no reliable D call. This CDR3 region has 15 residues. The ends were cut back, 2 bases at V and 0 bases at J, with 8 bases in the middle. Germline CDR1 MNHEY, CDR2 SMNVEV (reference sequence). The CDR3 DNA reads as TGTGCCAGCAGTTTAGACCTTTATAGCAATCAGCCCCAGCATTTT. It codes for CASSLDLYSNQPQHF.

The chain joins TRBV5-1 to TRBJ2-7; D is uncertain. The ends were cut back, 2 bases at V and 3 bases at J, with 9 bases in the middle. Germline V gives CDR1 SGHRS, CDR2 YFSETQ. CDR3 length: 13 residues. The CDR3 spells CASSLVLSYEQYF. In nucleotides, the CDR3 is TGCGCCAGCAGCTTAGTTTTAAGCTACGAGCAGTACTTC.

This chain uses TRBV20-1 with TRBJ2-1, with D perhaps TRBD2 (5 bases). Trimming took 1 base from V and 1 from J, leaving 8 bases between them. Germline CDR1 DFQATT, CDR2 SNEGSKA (reference sequence). This CDR3 is built from 14 residues. The CDR3 here is CSARVLASYNEQFF. The CDR3 DNA sequence: TGCAGTGCTAGAGTTCTAGCATCCTACAATGAGCAGTTCTTC.

V is TRBV5-5 and J is TRBJ2-6; D possibly corresponds to TRBD2 (7 bases). V shed 1 base and J shed 2 bases, with 16 bases lying between them. Germline-derived CDR1 and CDR2 are SGHKS and YYEKEE (reference sequence). The CDR3 extends over 18 amino acids. CDR3 in DNA: TGTGCCAGCAGCTTGATGTGGGGGGGGCCCCCTGGGGCCAACGTCCTGACTTTC. Translated: CASSLMWGGPPGANVLTF. Combining the CDR3 with reference TRBV5-5 and TRBJ2-6 gives the whole variable domain DAGVTQSPTHLIKTRGQQVTLRCSPISGHKSVSWYQQVLGQGPQFIFQYYEKEERGRGNFPDRFSARQFPNYSSELNVNALLLGDSALYLCASSLMWGGPPGANVLTFGAGSRLTVL.

CDR3 residues: CATSETRAGELFF. In nucleotides, the CDR3 is TGTGCCACCAGTGAGACCAGGGCCGGGGAGCTGTTTTTT. The gene calls are TRBV24-1 and TRBJ2-2; D perhaps matches TRBD1 (5 bases). Trimming took off 4 bases at V and 6 bases at J, with 8 bases between the two ends. The CDR3 runs to 13 residues. From germline, CDR1 is KGHDR and CDR2 SFDVKD.

V and J are TRBV14 and TRBJ2-3, with TRBD2 identical over 12 bases. The ends lost 4 bases at V and 4 bases at J; junction bases unmatched: 6. The CDR3 covers 16 residues. Per the germline V gene, CDR1 is SGHDN and CDR2 is FVKESK. The CDR3 loop reads CASSRLAGALSDTQYF. The CDR3 nucleotides read TGTGCCAGCAGCCGACTAGCGGGGGCGTTATCAGATACGCAGTATTTT.

By share, this clonotype counts as medium-sized. The gene calls are TRBV4-2 and TRBJ2-3, with 9 bases identical to TRBD2. Germline loops: CDR1 LGHNA, CDR2 YNFKEQ. Trimming removed 0 bases from V and 8 bases from J; junction bases left unmatched: 9. CDR3 length: 16 residues. CDR3 nucleotides: TGTGCCAGCAGCCAAGATGAGGCGGGGGGGCCTGGTACGCAGTATTTT. This gives the protein CASSQDEAGGPGTQYF.

The genes are TRBV12-3 or TRBV12-4 and TRBJ2-3; no clear D. This CDR3 comprises 14 residues. Trimming shortened V by 4 bases and J by 4 bases, and 12 bases separated the two germline ends. CDR3 DNA: TGTGCCAGCAGTTCCAGCCCAGGCCCAGATACGCAGTATTTT. Translated: CASSSSPGPDTQYF.

This clonotype has more than one count but fewer than ten. The rearrangement uses TRBV13 and TRBJ2-7, with D maybe TRBD1 (5 bases). This CDR3 has 15 amino acids. Germline values: CDR1 PRHDT, CDR2 FYEKMQ (reference sequence). V dropped 3 bases and J dropped 0 bases, with 12 bases sitting between them. Here the CDR3 DNA reads TGTGCCAGCAGCTTCCCTAAGGGGAACTCCTACGAGCAGTACTTC. Amino acids: CASSFPKGNSYEQYF.

The V gene is TRBV7-9, the J gene TRBJ2-3; 8 nucleotides line up with TRBD1. Germline V gene data show CDR1 as SEHNR and CDR2 as FQNEAQ (reference sequence). The length of the CDR3 is 16 residues. Trimming cost V 1 base and J 2 bases; bases outside gene matches: 5. This CDR3 reads CASSLDWDRITDTQYF. In nucleotides, the CDR3 is TGTGCCAGCAGCTTAGATTGGGACAGGATCACAGATACGCAGTATTTT.